These T cell receptor beta chains were read from a single sample in a study of monozygotic twins with inflammatory bowel disease. Following a re-call of the 5' RACE reads, TCRdb has one entry per CDR3 protein and lacks DNA. This listing includes a few hundred thousand distinct CDR3 sequences. Source material: blood. These receptors originate from a human donor with ulcerative colitis or Crohn's disease, or a healthy co-twin of an affected twin (not recorded which). Each CDR3 is given with its conserved first and last residue.

cdr3_aa	cdr3_length	j_call	v_call
CASRGENTGELFF	13	TRBJ2-2	TRBV12-3/TRBV12-4
CASVRQEGNQPQHF	14	TRBJ1-5	TRBV2
CASSENAVTGDTGELFF	17	TRBJ2-2	TRBV9
CASKGGGGGNEQFF	14	TRBJ2-1	TRBV5-1
CASKPLAGNTGELFF	15	TRBJ2-2	TRBV5-1
CASSFITSWVNNEQFF	16	TRBJ2-1	TRBV7-2
CSARQLVNTEAFF	13	TRBJ1-1	TRBV20-1
CASSLGDRFYGYTF	14	TRBJ1-2	TRBV12-3/TRBV12-4
CASSFSRTVPGELFF	15	TRBJ2-2	TRBV5-1
CASSLTPTGGNEQFF	15	TRBJ2-1	TRBV5-1
CASSPPTGATTDTQYF	16	TRBJ2-3	TRBV5-1
CASSFLGGAGTGELFF	16	TRBJ2-2	TRBV11-2
CATLGLVERKTQYF	14	TRBJ2-5	TRBV7-9
CASSAKRGLGQPQHF	15	TRBJ1-5	TRBV7-2
CASSVGLAGVGEQFF	15	TRBJ2-1	TRBV9
CASSLGTGIVEKLFF	15	TRBJ1-4	TRBV9
CASTTTGTNNSPLHF	15	TRBJ1-6	TRBV6-1
CASRQQGTVGEKLFF	15	TRBJ1-4	TRBV7-2
CASSIDRGGSPLHF	14	TRBJ1-6	TRBV19
CSARFAGLMNTEAFF	15	TRBJ1-1	TRBV20-1
CSVGTGRTGELFF	13	TRBJ2-2	TRBV29-1
CASSDGQGAVGANVLTF	17	TRBJ2-6	TRBV10-1
CASSLAPASYEQYF	14	TRBJ2-7	TRBV5-1
CASSLTSGGSAYEQYF	16	TRBJ2-7	TRBV7-8
CASSLAGPSGYEQYF	15	TRBJ2-7	TRBV5-1
CASSSGTGIYNEQFF	15	TRBJ2-1	TRBV5-1
CASSQDRTEPWTGRQFF	17	TRBJ2-1	TRBV4-3
CSARFSGNTGELFF	14	TRBJ2-2	TRBV20-1
CSGPSSYNSPLHF	13	TRBJ1-6	TRBV20-1
CSVGSSGSEQYF	12	TRBJ2-7	TRBV29-1
CASSQDRRAQETQYF	15	TRBJ2-5	TRBV12-3/TRBV12-4
CASSHEDRDYEKLFF	15	TRBJ1-4	TRBV4-3
CASSQTSGSPGDMEQYF	17	TRBJ2-7	TRBV6-1
CASRRQGVSYEQYF	14	TRBJ2-7	TRBV6-1
CASSQDRDQPQHF	13	TRBJ1-5	TRBV14
CASSQDEGSAKNIQYF	16	TRBJ2-4	TRBV4-3
CSARPTGYGYTF	12	TRBJ1-2	TRBV20-1